The 19 T cell receptor beta chains below were found in one sample sequenced in a study of OX40 agonist ivuxolimab in advanced cancers. Only in-frame clones appear in the TCRdb table, and some are missing; sequencing was by immunoSEQ multiplex PCR. This sample carries fewer than 70,000 clones, about 86% of them seen once, and the ten largest clones take around 2.1%. The material sequenced was CD4+ or CD8+ T cells sorted from blood, taken in a trial of the OX40 agonist ivuxolimab. The receptors were gathered from an adult with an advanced solid tumor such as melanoma, head and neck, liver or kidney cancer.

The rearrangement links TRBV5-1 to TRBJ1-1; D not resolved. V lost 0 bases, J lost 0 bases, and 6 bases lay in between. The germline V gene has CDR1 SGHRS and CDR2 YFSETQ. The CDR3 runs 14 residues. CDR3 region: CASSLGSLNTEAFF. CDR3 bases: TGCGCCAGCAGCTTGGGCAGCTTGAACACTGAAGCTTTCTTT.

The chain employs TRBV18 and TRBJ2-7, with D tentatively TRBD1 (5 bases). This CDR3 comprises 13 residues. V lost 8 bases to trimming and J lost 1 base, with 12 bases between them. Germline V gene lookup returns CDR1 KGHSH and CDR2 LQKENI. CDR3 amino acids: CASGVGRSYEQYF. CDR3 nucleotides: TGTGCCAGCGGAGTGGGGCGGTCCTACGAGCAGTACTTC.

The chain uses TRBV19 and TRBJ2-4; 13 nucleotides match TRBD2. V dropped 5 bases and J dropped 0; count of bases not matched to a gene: 10. From germline, CDR1 is LNHDA and CDR2 SQIVND (reference sequence). CDR3 length: 19 residues. Written as DNA, the CDR3 is TGTGCCAGTAGTTTGGGGACTAGCGGGACGATACTAGCCAAAAACATTCAGTACTTC. Its translation is CASSLGTSGTILAKNIQYF.

The chain has TRBV7-2 and TRBJ1-2; 10 nucleotides align to TRBD1. The CDR3 totals 19 residues. V dropped 4 bases and J dropped 0; count of bases not matched to a gene: 14. CDR1 is SGHTA and CDR2 is FQGNSA in the germline V gene. The CDR3 nucleotides are TGTGCCAGCAGCTATGGGACCCCCGGGACAGGGGTGGCTAACTATGGCTACACCTTC. As protein: CASSYGTPGTGVANYGYTF.

This clone appeared a single time. The V call is TRBV6-1, the J call TRBJ1-2; tentative D call: TRBD1 (6 bases). The CDR3 is 15 amino acids. Trimming shortened V by 1 base and J by 4 bases, and 13 bases separated the two germline ends. Germline V gives CDR1 MNHNS, CDR2 SASEGT. CDR3 nucleotides: TGTGCCAGCAGTGAAGGGACAGCTACTTTCTATGGCTACACCTTC. Translation gives CASSEGTATFYGYTF.

The CDR3 region has the DNA TGTGCCAGCAGTGTAGGATACAACAATGAGCAGTTCTTC. Its protein product is CASSVGYNNEQFF. The genes are TRBV6-4 and TRBJ2-1; D is unresolved. The V gene lost 4 bases and the J gene lost 5 bases, with 9 bases spanning the gap. Germline CDR1 is MRHNA and CDR2 is SNTAGT. The CDR3 extends over 13 amino acids.

The rearrangement uses TRBV30 and TRBJ1-5, with D maybe TRBD1 (6 bases). Per germline, CDR1 GTSNPN and CDR2 SVGIG (reference sequence). This CDR3 is built from 18 residues. V lost 0 bases, J lost 2 bases, and 20 bases lay in between. The CDR3 loop reads CAWSVSPTGLLGNQPQHF. CDR3 sequence (DNA): TGTGCCTGGAGTGTATCCCCGACAGGTCTTTTGGGCAATCAGCCCCAGCATTTT.

The chain combines TRBV7-3 with TRBJ1-2; a weak D match, TRBD1 (5 bases). The ends were cut back, 2 bases at V and 2 bases at J, with 9 bases in the middle. Germline V gene data show CDR1 as SGHTA and CDR2 as FQGTGA. The CDR3 has 14 residues. CDR3 amino acids: CASSLEGRNYGYTF. The DNA for the CDR3 is TGTGCCAGCAGCTTAGAGGGACGGAACTATGGCTACACCTTC.

V gene TRBV11-1 combines with J gene TRBJ2-7; D unclear. CDR3 length: 12 amino acids. V lost 2 bases to trimming and J lost 4 bases, with 6 bases between them. Per germline, CDR1 SGHAT and CDR2 FQDESV (reference sequence). The CDR3, as DNA: TGTGCCAGCAGCTTATTGGATTACGAGCAGTACTTC. This translates into CASSLLDYEQYF.

The rearrangement links TRBV28 to TRBJ2-1; TRBD2 is a possible D gene (5 bases). The V end lost 2 bases, the J end lost 7 bases, and 12 bases lay between the germline ends. Germline assignment: CDR1 MDHEN and CDR2 SYDVKM. The CDR3 length is 14 residues. DNA of the CDR3: TGTGCCAGCAGTTTAGCAGTCGGGGAAAATGAGCAGTTCTTC. Translating it yields CASSLAVGENEQFF. The full variable domain, its missing parts supplied by reference TRBV28 and TRBJ2-1, is DVKVTQSSRYLVKRTGEKVFLECVQDMDHENMFWYRQDPGLGLRLIYFSYDVKMKEKGDIPEGYSVSREKKERFSLILESASTNQTSMYLCASSLAVGENEQFFGPGTRLTVL.

There are a few counts of this clone. This may stem from a read error, because a much larger clone lies one nucleotide away. The same CDR3 is also encoded by other DNA sequences in this sample. V and J are TRBV19 and TRBJ2-4; D may be TRBD1 (6 bases). Trimming took off 2 bases at V and 1 base at J, with 9 bases between the two ends. Per the germline V gene, CDR1 is LNHDA and CDR2 is SQIVND (reference sequence). CDR3 length: 15 residues. The DNA for the CDR3 is TGTGCCAGTAGTATACAGGGGACGGCCAAAAACATTCAGTACTTC. It translates to CASSIQGTAKNIQYF.

The J gene is TRBJ2-3, the V gene TRBV7-8, with D possibly being TRBD2 (6 bases). The CDR3 is 17 residues long. CDR1 and CDR2 from the germline V gene are SGHVS and FQNEAQ. V shed 5 bases and J shed 1 base, with 19 bases lying between them. The CDR3 nucleotides read TGTGCCAGCAGCCCCGCGACAATAGGAGGGGGCACAGATACGCAGTATTTT. Translating it yields CASSPATIGGGTDTQYF.

The chain couples TRBV15 to TRBJ2-1; D may be TRBD2 (7 bases). CDR3 length: 12 amino acids. From germline, CDR1 is LNHNV and CDR2 YYDKDF (reference sequence). V was trimmed by 0 bases and J by 14 bases, leaving 11 bases between them. This CDR3 is CATSRERGREFF. CDR3 in DNA: TGTGCCACCAGCAGAGAGCGGGGGCGGGAGTTCTTC.

The V and J genes are TRBV4-2 and TRBJ1-5; 11 nucleotides align to TRBD1. V was clipped by 0 bases and J by 5 bases; unmatched bases: 24. This CDR3 has 23 amino acids. Germline V gene data show CDR1 as LGHNA and CDR2 as YNFKEQ. The CDR3, as DNA: TGTGCCAGCAGCCAAGACCAAGCCCTAGGGGACAGGGGGAGAAGGGCCAGGGATCAGCCCCAGCATTTT. Its translation is CASSQDQALGDRGRRARDQPQHF.

The chain recombines TRBV6-5 with TRBJ1-5, with D hard to call. Trimming removed 8 bases at V and 7 bases at J, with 15 bases between. CDR1 is MNHEY, CDR2 SVGAGI, per germline. The length of the CDR3 is 13 residues. CDR3 in amino acids: CASQAAEGQPQHF. The CDR3, as DNA: TGTGCCAGCCAAGCAGCGGAGGGACAGCCCCAGCATTTT.

A word on this clone: Sequence at one end of the junction differs from germline and may be a read error. Additional DNA sequences in this sample encode the identical CDR3. The chain is built from TRBV5-6 and TRBJ2-7; D is uncertain. This CDR3 region has 15 residues. CDR1 and CDR2 from the germline V gene are SGHDT and YYEEEE. The CDR3 nucleotides are TGTGCCAGCAGCCCCGGGTCGGTGCGGTCCTACGAGCAGTATTTC. Protein: CASSPGSVRSYEQYF.

The V gene is TRBV7-9, the J gene TRBJ2-7, with D uncertain. The CDR3 is 13 residues long. The germline CDR1 and CDR2 sequences are SEHNR and FQNEAQ (reference sequence). Trimming took 5 bases from V and 4 from J, leaving 12 bases between them. The DNA of the CDR3 is TGTGCCAGCAGCCAAGATCCCCGTTACGAGCAGTACTTC. It is translated as CASSQDPRYEQYF.

The chain couples TRBV7-2 to TRBJ1-1; possible D gene TRBD1, 5 bases. Per germline, CDR1 SGHTA and CDR2 FQGNSA. CDR3 length: 13 residues. V was trimmed by 2 bases and J by 11 bases, leaving 15 bases between them. CDR3 bases: TGTGCCAGCAGCTTATCGGGGACGTCCTCGGCTTTCTTT. Its protein product is CASSLSGTSSAFF.

The chain links TRBV5-1 to TRBJ2-5; D not resolved. This CDR3 spans 13 amino acids. Per germline, CDR1 SGHRS and CDR2 YFSETQ. Trimming took off 2 bases at V and 7 bases at J, with 12 bases between the two ends. The CDR3 DNA sequence: TGCGCCAGCAGCTTTTTGGGATCAGGGACCCAGTACTTC. It is translated as CASSFLGSGTQYF. The full variable domain, completed using reference TRBV5-1 and TRBJ2-5, is KAGVTQTPRYLIKTRGQQVTLSCSPISGHRSVSWYQQTPGQGLQFLFEYFSETQRNKGNFPGRFSGRQFSNSRSEMNVSTLELGDSALYLCASSFLGSGTQYFGPGTRLLVL.